The T cell receptor (beta chain) described here comes from a study of read filtering for tumor transcriptome and immune sequencing. As for the study in general: IR-seq gave about 3.5 to 11 million TCR reads per sample; RNA-seq gave roughly 80 to 1273. Findings of the study overall: Compared with RNA-seq, IR-seq gave much higher clonotype depth and reliability. Dropping single-read clonotypes raised IR-seq and RNA-seq shared-clonotype correlation.

This clonotype was counted only a few times. What it binds is unknown. The junction shows a germline mismatch at one end, possibly a read error. This library used about 400 ng RNA and molecular barcoded adaptors spanning alpha/delta and beta/gamma chains. In TCRdb, the reads were re-called with MiXCR into one record per CDR3 protein. Here the sample spans around 130,000 distinct CDR3 sequences, about 13% being singletons. This CDR3 is 15 amino acids long. Germline loops: CDR1 LGHDT, CDR2 YNNKEL (reference sequence). The sequencing sample was made of a population of CD138-negative cells sorted from bone marrow. The V gene is TRBV3-1, the J gene TRBJ2-6; D is ambiguous. The sequence was collected from a donor aged 40 or older with multiple myeloma. For the CDR3, the DNA is TGTGCCAGCAGCCCTACCGGAGCTGGGGTCAACGTCCTGACTTTC. Its protein product is CASSPTGAGVNVLTF.